This T cell receptor (beta chain) was recovered during a study of shared clonotypes between healthy human individuals. Sequenced by immunoSEQ multiplex PCR; TCRdb stores in-frame clones only, minus some. The data show around 1.4 million clones, approximately 98.5% seen once. The germline CDR1 and CDR2 sequences are SEHNR and FQNEAQ (reference sequence). The CDR3 is 14 amino acids. Trimming shortened V by 0 bases and J by 8 bases, and 13 bases separated the two germline ends. Participating donors were healthy, HIV-negative adults free of recent acute infections or vaccinations. The receptor was isolated from a man aged 30 to 45 in good health. The rearrangement uses TRBV7-9 and TRBJ1-2; D is ambiguous. Specimen: naive CD4+ T cells sorted from blood. The subset here: CD45RA+ positively selected. The CDR3 loop is CASSLALGPGGYTF. CDR3 in DNA: TGTGCCAGCAGCTTAGCGTTAGGCCCGGGGGGCTACACCTTC.